A few counts support the clone carrying this T cell receptor beta chain. Its specificity is unknown. The length of the CDR3 is 18 residues. J gave up 5 bases and V 6 bases, and 18 bases lay outside the gene matches. As diagnostic evidence, clinical symptoms, serum thyroxine, TRAb, thyroid ultrasound and orbital computed tomography were relied upon. TCR beta CDR3 regions were amplified from RNA transcripts. Amplification began with first-round RT-PCR using HTBI primers, then second-round multiplex PCR was performed. MiXCR, run by TCRdb on the multiplex PCR reads, gives a single entry per CDR3 protein. The table records 580,000 or so distinct CDR3 sequences, approximately 37% of them present only once. The sample is drawn from a study of Graves' ophthalmopathy and Graves' hyperthyroidism. Overall study results and limits: With around 88% sensitivity and roughly 80% specificity, a 13-signature model separated ophthalmopathy from stable hyperthyroidism. In blood, most expanded thyroid clonotypes above 0.001 frequency were also detected. Progression of ophthalmopathy was predicted by the model with about 67% sensitivity and around 72% specificity.

The chain carries TRBV12-3 or TRBV12-4 and TRBJ2-2; 7 bases agree with TRBD1. Material: peripheral blood or thyroid tissue (not recorded which). This receptor was taken from an adult man with Graves' hyperthyroidism. The CDR3 DNA sequence: TGTGCCAGCAGGGCGAGAGAGGGGGCAGTATCGGTAACCGGGGAGCTGTTTTTT. Protein: CASRAREGAVSVTGELFF.